These 21 T cell receptor beta chains were sequenced from one sample in a study of liver allograft versus peripheral blood T cells. Overall study: Blood and transplanted-liver T cell receptor repertoires from recipients were compared.

TCRdb itself ran the reads through MiXCR, one entry per CDR3 protein. Of 2,900 or so distinct CDR3 sequences listed, 15% to 20% are singletons. These receptors were collected from a human patient who had a liver transplant. T cells may partly derive from the graft donor.

In this sample, this clonotype turned up a few times. This sequence joins TRBV10-3 and TRBJ1-1; 8 positions agree with TRBD1. Per the germline V gene, CDR1 is ENHRY and CDR2 is SYGVKD. The CDR3 is made up of 14 amino acids. J was trimmed by 1 base and V by 6 bases; bases with no gene match: 4. CDR3 in DNA: TGTGCCATCAGCACCGGGACAGGGAACACTGAAGCTTTCTTT. It yields the protein CAISTGTGNTEAFF.

This clonotype was recorded many times. This chain links TRBV14 with TRBJ1-5; D gene unclear. V shed 1 base and J shed 3 bases, with 10 bases lying between them. The germline gives CDR1 SGHDN, CDR2 FVKESK. The CDR3 is made up of 15 amino acids. In DNA, the CDR3 is TGTGCCAGCAGCCAAGGCGAGTTCCACAATCAGCCCCAGCATTTT. It codes for CASSQGEFHNQPQHF.

By proportion, this clonotype is medium-sized. The chain combines TRBV6-2 or TRBV6-3 with TRBJ1-5; D might be TRBD1 (5 bases). From germline, CDR1 is MNHEY and CDR2 SVGEGT. The germline V and J ends were trimmed by 6 bases and 3 bases, with 30 bases remaining between them. The CDR3 is 20 amino acids. CDR3: CASSPDPNQTDRPPNQPQHF. In nucleotides, the CDR3 is TGTGCCAGCAGCCCAGACCCCAATCAGACAGATCGCCCGCCCAATCAGCCCCAGCATTTT.

In its sample, this clonotype was seen many times. The J gene is TRBJ2-7, the V gene TRBV6-5, with D perhaps TRBD2 (6 bases). The CDR3 runs to 13 residues. The V gene lost 8 bases and the J gene lost 6 bases, with 17 bases spanning the gap. CDR1 is MNHEY and CDR2 is SVGAGI in the germline V gene. CDR3 residues: CASRPLEGPEQYF. CDR3 DNA sequence: TGTGCCAGCCGACCTCTGGAGGGCCCCGAGCAGTACTTC.

This clonotype counts as large. This chain connects TRBV19 to TRBJ2-7, with a tentative D call TRBD2 (5 bases). Trimming cost V 8 bases and J 4 bases, with 9 bases left between them. Per germline, CDR1 LNHDA and CDR2 SQIVND (reference sequence). This CDR3 comprises 11 residues. The chain's CDR3 is CASSTGYEQYF. The CDR3 DNA reads TGTGCCAGTTCTACGGGGTACGAGCAGTACTTC.

The chain uses TRBV12-3 or TRBV12-4 and TRBJ1-4; possibly TRBD1 for D (5 bases). V lost 6 bases and J lost 3, with 14 bases in between. The CDR3 sequence is 15 residues long. The CDR3 region is CASSRAGGSNEKLFF. The CDR3 DNA follows: TGTGCCAGCAGCAGGGCGGGGGGGTCTAATGAAAAACTGTTTTTT.

The sample holds many counts of this clonotype. V and J are TRBV19 and TRBJ2-7, with D possibly being TRBD2 (6 bases). Germline assignment: CDR1 LNHDA and CDR2 SQIVND (reference sequence). The CDR3 is made up of 15 amino acids. The ends were cut back, 5 bases at V and 4 bases at J, with 18 bases in the middle. The CDR3 nucleotides read TGTGCCAGTAGTCCGCGGGACGATACTCCTTACGAGCAGTACTTC. Protein product: CASSPRDDTPYEQYF. Looking up the rest from reference TRBV19 and TRBJ2-7 gives the full variable domain: DGGITQSPKYLFRKEGQNVTLSCEQNLNHDAMYWYRQDPGQGLRLIYYSQIVNDFQKGDIAEGYSVSREKKESFPLTVTSAQKNPTAFYLCASSPRDDTPYEQYFGPGTRLTVT.

This clonotype is classed as medium-sized (0.01 to 0.1%). The genes are TRBV6-6 and TRBJ1-1; D uncertain. The V end lost 7 bases, the J end lost 4 bases, and 4 bases lay between the germline ends. This CDR3 region has 10 residues. Per germline, CDR1 MNHNY and CDR2 SVGAGI (reference sequence). CDR3 in DNA: TGTGCCAGCACCGGCACTGAAGCTTTCTTT. This codes for CASTGTEAFF.

This clonotype is deemed medium-sized. This chain uses TRBV19 with TRBJ1-4; D unclear. The CDR3 consists of 13 residues. Germline V gene sequence: CDR1 LNHDA, CDR2 SQIVND (reference sequence). Trimming cost V 8 bases and J 8 bases, with 15 bases left between them. This CDR3 reads CASGVSSREKLFF. CDR3 nucleotides: TGTGCCAGTGGAGTTTCCAGCAGGGAAAAACTGTTTTTT.

This chain uses TRBV12-5 with TRBJ1-1; D unresolved. V was pared by 7 bases and J by 5 bases, with 17 bases between. CDR1 LGHNT and CDR2 FRNRAP come from the germline V gene. The CDR3 contains 14 residues. CDR3 DNA: TGTGCTAGTGCCATGGGAGGCGGATGGACTGAAGCTTTCTTT. This codes for CASAMGGGWTEAFF.

By share of the sample, this clonotype is medium-sized (0.01 to 0.1%). The chain is built from TRBV29-1 and TRBJ2-5; 7 bases map to TRBD1. Germline lookup yields CDR1 SQVTM and CDR2 ANQGSEA. The CDR3 sequence is 13 residues long. V dropped 6 bases and J dropped 2; count of bases not matched to a gene: 6. The CDR3: CSVPGTAQETQYF. The CDR3 nucleotides are TGCAGCGTCCCCGGGACAGCTCAAGAGACCCAGTACTTC.

By share, this clonotype counts as medium-sized (0.01 to 0.1%). The V call is TRBV19, the J call TRBJ1-1, with D possibly matching TRBD1 (5 bases). Deletions cut 7 bases from V and 3 bases from J, with 15 bases between. The CDR3 is 14 residues long. Germline CDR1 and CDR2: LNHDA and SQIVND (reference sequence). The CDR3: CASTPFRDHTEAFF. CDR3 DNA: TGTGCCAGTACCCCGTTCCGGGACCACACTGAAGCTTTCTTT. The full variable domain, its missing parts supplied by reference TRBV19 and TRBJ1-1, is DGGITQSPKYLFRKEGQNVTLSCEQNLNHDAMYWYRQDPGQGLRLIYYSQIVNDFQKGDIAEGYSVSREKKESFPLTVTSAQKNPTAFYLCASTPFRDHTEAFFGQGTRLTVV.

This sequence joins TRBV6-5 and TRBJ1-6; 10 bases match TRBD1. The trim removed 7 bases at V and 7 bases at J, leaving 10 bases unmatched. The germline CDR1 and CDR2 sequences are MNHEY and SVGAGI. The CDR3 consists of 16 residues. The CDR3 loop reads CASTLHGQGGNSPLHF. CDR3 coding DNA: TGTGCCAGCACCCTACACGGACAGGGGGGGAATTCACCCCTCCACTTT.

By frequency in the sample, this clonotype is medium-sized. The rearrangement joins TRBV28 to TRBJ1-2; D is undetermined. V dropped 5 bases and J dropped 6 bases, with 22 bases sitting between them. This CDR3 has 16 residues. Germline V gives CDR1 MDHEN, CDR2 SYDVKM. The CDR3 DNA follows: TGTGCCAGCAGTCGCCCCCAAGGAGGGTATGTCGATGGCTACACCTTC. As protein: CASSRPQGGYVDGYTF.

This clonotype is labeled as medium-sized (0.01 to 0.1%). This chain connects TRBV6-1 to TRBJ2-7; a weak D match, TRBD2 (5 bases). CDR3 length equals 14 residues. Germline loops: CDR1 MNHNS, CDR2 SASEGT. Trimming cost V 2 bases and J 2 bases, with 10 bases left between them. The CDR3 bases are TGTGCCAGCAGTGAACTCGGGAACCCCTACGAGCAGTACTTC. Translating gives CASSELGNPYEQYF.

At least ten counts were recorded for this clonotype. This chain uses TRBV10-2 with TRBJ1-5; D may be TRBD1 (5 bases). The CDR3 consists of 14 residues. V lost 4 bases and J lost 7, with 14 bases in between. Germline-derived CDR1 and CDR2 are WSHSY and SAAADI. The CDR3 reads CASSAAGVGQPQHF. The CDR3 nucleotides read TGCGCCAGCAGTGCAGCGGGGGTCGGACAGCCCCAGCATTTT.

By proportion, this clonotype is medium-sized. The chain employs TRBV7-9 and TRBJ1-2; TRBD1 matches 12 bases. Germline trimming cut 5 bases from V and 5 bases from J; bases unmatched to any gene: 6. Germline V gene lookup returns CDR1 SEHNR and CDR2 FQNEAQ (reference sequence). This CDR3 comprises 15 residues. The CDR3 here is CASSLGTGGAYGYTF. The CDR3 DNA sequence: TGTGCCAGCAGCCTCGGGACAGGGGGCGCATATGGCTACACCTTC.

In this sample, this clonotype turned up a few times. J is TRBJ2-1 and V is TRBV11-2; D not resolved. The germline CDR1 and CDR2 sequences are SGHAT and FQNNGV. Trimming cost V 5 bases and J 10 bases, with 12 bases left between them. The CDR3 is 12 residues long. The CDR3 region has the DNA TGTGCCAGCAGCCGGTGGAGTTTCGAGCAGTTCTTC. It specifies CASSRWSFEQFF.

Judged by abundance, this clonotype is medium-sized. One end of the junction varies from germline; a read error may be responsible. The chain uses TRBV27 and TRBJ1-1; 7 bases agree with TRBD1. This CDR3 comprises 13 residues. Germline CDR1 reads MNHEY; CDR2 reads SMNVEV (reference sequence). In nucleotides, the CDR3 is TGTGCCAGCAGCGACAGGGTGAACTCTGAAGCTTTCTTT. It translates to CASSDRVNSEAFF.

With respect to this clonotype: A single base separates this from a much larger clone, so it may be a read error. The chain couples TRBV12-3 or TRBV12-4 to TRBJ2-1; D might be TRBD2 (6 bases). Trimming removed 5 bases at V and 10 bases at J, with 12 bases between. The CDR3 is 12 amino acids. The CDR3 coding sequence is TGTGCCAGCAGTCCGGGGACTTACGAGCAGTTCTTC. Translated: CASSPGTYEQFF.

This clonotype was picked up many times. The chain is built from TRBV27 and TRBJ2-7; 7 nucleotides align to TRBD2. CDR3 length equals 15 residues. Germline CDR1 reads MNHEY; CDR2 reads SMNVEV (reference sequence). Trimming cost V 3 bases and J 3 bases; bases outside gene matches: 8. In DNA form, the CDR3 reads TGTGCCAGCAGTTTGAGCGGGGAGACAGTCTACGAGCAGTACTTC. It yields the protein CASSLSGETVYEQYF.